One and the same sample provided the 10 T cell receptor beta chains below, sequenced in a study of CD8 T cells in Susac syndrome. RNA, at about 0.45 to 1 ug, was reverse transcribed with random hexamers. TCRdb re-called the immunoSEQ multiplex PCR reads with MiXCR, one entry per CDR3 protein. The sample has fewer than 250,000 distinct CDR3 sequences; more than 85% are singletons. Sample: CD8+ T cells from PBMCs. The receptors were gathered from a human donor with multiple sclerosis.

V and J are TRBV20-1 and TRBJ1-3; D might be TRBD1 (5 bases). Trimming shortened V by 2 bases and J by 3 bases, and 11 bases separated the two germline ends. CDR1 DFQATT and CDR2 SNEGSKA come from the germline V gene (reference sequence). This CDR3 contains 14 residues. CDR3 in amino acids: CSARRRDGGNTIYF. For the CDR3, the DNA is TGCAGTGCTAGACGGCGGGACGGTGGAAACACCATATATTTT.

The chain employs TRBV9 and TRBJ1-3; the match to TRBD1 covers 8 bases. Germline V gene data show CDR1 as SGDLS and CDR2 as YYNGEE. CDR3 length: 18 amino acids. Unmatched junction bases numbered 17, after V lost 2 bases and J lost 7 bases. CDR3 protein: CASSVSPIPQGALNTIYF. CDR3 nucleotides: TGTGCCAGCAGCGTCAGCCCCATCCCTCAGGGGGCACTGAACACCATATATTTT. Supplemented by reference TRBV9 and TRBJ1-3, the full variable domain reads DSGVTQTPKHLITATGQRVTLRCSPRSGDLSVYWYQQSLDQGLQFLIQYYNGEERAKGNILERFSAQQFPDLHSELNLSSLELGDSALYFCASSVSPIPQGALNTIYFGEGSWLTVV.

The chain is built from TRBV30 and TRBJ1-1, with D unresolved. Germline CDR1 is GTSNPN and CDR2 is SVGIG (reference sequence). The CDR3 loop spans 13 amino acids. V shed 0 bases and J shed 1 base, with 6 bases lying between them. Written as DNA, the CDR3 is TGTGCCTGGAGTGTCTCCCAGAACACTGAAGCTTTCTTT. Its protein product is CAWSVSQNTEAFF.

This sequence joins TRBV15 and TRBJ2-7; 10 nucleotides match TRBD1. The CDR3 length is 14 residues. The germline gives CDR1 LNHNV, CDR2 YYDKDF (reference sequence). V lost 6 bases and J lost 3; bases outside the gene matches: 5. CDR3 protein: CATSYGDRGYEQYF. The CDR3 DNA follows: TGTGCCACCAGTTATGGGGACAGGGGCTACGAGCAGTACTTC.

The gene calls are TRBV30 and TRBJ2-6; D is perhaps TRBD1 (6 bases). V was clipped by 2 bases and J by 2 bases, with 7 bases between them. The CDR3 runs 14 residues. Germline assignment: CDR1 GTSNPN and CDR2 SVGIG (reference sequence). This CDR3 reads CAWSPGAGANVLTF. The CDR3 nucleotides read TGTGCCTGGAGTCCAGGGGCTGGGGCCAACGTCCTGACTTTC.

This clonotype was observed once. The V call is TRBV7-9, the J call TRBJ2-1; D is possibly TRBD1 or TRBD2 (5 bases each). The CDR3 extends over 15 amino acids. V was cut by 5 bases and J by 2 bases, with 13 bases left in between. Germline CDR1 is SEHNR and CDR2 is FQNEAQ (reference sequence). The CDR3 coding sequence is TGTGCCAGCAGCCTTATCTGGGGGACCTACAATGAGCAGTTCTTC. Its translation: CASSLIWGTYNEQFF.

CDR3 nucleotides: TGTGCCAGCAGCTTTGGACTAGCGGGAAATGAGCAGTTCTTC. The encoded protein is CASSFGLAGNEQFF. The rearrangement links TRBV5-6 to TRBJ2-1; TRBD2 matches at 12 bases. The CDR3 covers 14 residues. Germline lookup yields CDR1 SGHDT and CDR2 YYEEEE. V lost 2 bases to trimming and J lost 7 bases; unmatched junction nucleotides: 1.

V gene TRBV7-9 combines with J gene TRBJ1-1, with unresolved D. The CDR3 sequence is 15 residues long. With 3 bases removed from V and 1 base from J, the gap between germline ends came to 12 bases. The V gene's germline CDR1 is SEHNR and CDR2 FQNEAQ (reference sequence). The CDR3 region has the DNA TGTGCCAGCAGCTTCCACCCGGCAGGGAACACTGAAGCTTTCTTT. It is translated as CASSFHPAGNTEAFF.

The rearrangement uses TRBV6-5 and TRBJ2-7; D possibly corresponds to TRBD1 (6 bases). The CDR3 totals 14 residues. V was trimmed by 6 bases and J by 6 bases, leaving 18 bases between them. Germline loops: CDR1 MNHEY, CDR2 SVGAGI. The CDR3 loop is CASSLQGRGSEQYF. CDR3 bases: TGTGCCAGCAGCCTACAGGGCCGGGGATCCGAGCAGTACTTC.

This chain connects TRBV27 to TRBJ2-5; 11 bases are shared with TRBD2. Germline CDR1 is MNHEY and CDR2 is SMNVEV (reference sequence). The CDR3 covers 14 residues. The V segment lost 4 bases and the J segment 5 bases; nucleotides outside the gene matches: 3. CDR3 DNA sequence: TGTGCCAGCAGTTCACTAGCGGGAGTGGAGACCCAGTACTTC. It specifies CASSSLAGVETQYF.